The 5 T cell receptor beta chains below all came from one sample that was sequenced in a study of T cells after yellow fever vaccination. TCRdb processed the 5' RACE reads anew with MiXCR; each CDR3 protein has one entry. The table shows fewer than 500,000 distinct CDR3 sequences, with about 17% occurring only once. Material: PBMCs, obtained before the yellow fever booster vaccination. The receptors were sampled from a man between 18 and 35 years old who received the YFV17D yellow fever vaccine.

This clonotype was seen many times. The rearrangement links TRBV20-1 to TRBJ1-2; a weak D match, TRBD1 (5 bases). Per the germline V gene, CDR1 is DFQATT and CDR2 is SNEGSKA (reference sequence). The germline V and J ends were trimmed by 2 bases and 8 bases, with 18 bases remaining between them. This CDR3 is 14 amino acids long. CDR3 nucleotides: TGCAGTGCTAGACATATGGGGGGAAAGGGAGGCTACACCTTC. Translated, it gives CSARHMGGKGGYTF.

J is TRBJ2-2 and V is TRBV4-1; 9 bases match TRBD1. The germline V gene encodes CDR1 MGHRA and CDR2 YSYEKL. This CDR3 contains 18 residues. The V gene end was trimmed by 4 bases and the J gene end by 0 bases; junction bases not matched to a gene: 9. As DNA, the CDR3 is TGCGCCAGCAGCCGCTTGTTTTGGGACAGGGCGAACACCGGGGAGCTGTTTTTT. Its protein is CASSRLFWDRANTGELFF.

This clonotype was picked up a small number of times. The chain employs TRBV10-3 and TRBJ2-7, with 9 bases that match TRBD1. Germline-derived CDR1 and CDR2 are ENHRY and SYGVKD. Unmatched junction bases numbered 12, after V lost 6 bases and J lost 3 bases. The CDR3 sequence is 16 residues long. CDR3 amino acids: CAISPSGTGIVYEQYF. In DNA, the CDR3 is TGTGCCATCAGCCCTTCCGGGACAGGGATCGTCTACGAGCAGTACTTC.

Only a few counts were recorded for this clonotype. Here the CDR3 reads CASGISGGASGANVLTF. CDR3 DNA: TGTGCCAGCGGCATCAGCGGGGGGGCGTCAGGGGCCAACGTCCTGACTTTC. The chain uses TRBV6-5 and TRBJ2-6, with 10 bases that match TRBD2. The CDR3 extends over 17 amino acids. Germline trimming cut 8 bases from V and 4 bases from J; bases unmatched to any gene: 11. In germline, CDR1 is MNHEY, CDR2 SVGAGI.

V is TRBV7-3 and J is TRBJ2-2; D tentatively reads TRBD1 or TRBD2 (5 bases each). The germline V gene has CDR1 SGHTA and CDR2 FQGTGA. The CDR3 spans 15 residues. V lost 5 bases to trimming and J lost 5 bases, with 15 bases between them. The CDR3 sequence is CASSPRLGETGELFF. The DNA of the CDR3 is TGTGCCAGCAGCCCTCGGTTAGGGGAGACCGGGGAGCTGTTTTTT.